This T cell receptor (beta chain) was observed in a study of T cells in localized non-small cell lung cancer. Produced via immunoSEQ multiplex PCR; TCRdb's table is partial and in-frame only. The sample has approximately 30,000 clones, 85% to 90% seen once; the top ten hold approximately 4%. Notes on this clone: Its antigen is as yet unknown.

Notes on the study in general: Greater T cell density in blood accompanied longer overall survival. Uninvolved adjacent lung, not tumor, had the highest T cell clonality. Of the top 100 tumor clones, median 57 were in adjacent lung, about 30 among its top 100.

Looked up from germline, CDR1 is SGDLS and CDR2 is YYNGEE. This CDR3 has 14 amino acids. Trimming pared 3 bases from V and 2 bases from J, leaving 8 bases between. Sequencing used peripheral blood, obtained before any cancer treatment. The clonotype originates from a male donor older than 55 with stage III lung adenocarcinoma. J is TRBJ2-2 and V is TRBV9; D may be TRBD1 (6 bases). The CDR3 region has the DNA TGTGCCAGCAGCGGGGGACATAACACCGGGGAGCTGTTTTTT. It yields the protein CASSGGHNTGELFF.